One sample yielded the 28 T cell receptor beta chains listed below, sequenced in a study of cytomegalovirus exposure and HLA in healthy donors. Primers for the PCR totalled 60 Vbeta and 13 Jbeta. Sequencing was performed with immunoSEQ multiplex PCR; in TCRdb, only in-frame clones are kept and a portion is missing. The profile shows fewer than 200,000 clones, over 60% of them singletons. Sequences were obtained from PBMCs. The receptors were sampled from a girl aged 10-17 years in good health and CMV-seronegative.

This clone turned up a few times. CDR3 sequence: CASKLQGAPYGYTF. DNA for the CDR3: TGTGCCAGCAAGCTACAGGGGGCGCCGTATGGCTACACCTTC. This chain joins TRBV27 and TRBJ1-2; 9 bases map to TRBD1. The CDR3 consists of 14 residues. J gave up 5 bases and V 7 bases, and 8 bases lay outside the gene matches. CDR1 and CDR2 from the germline V gene are MNHEY and SMNVEV (reference sequence).

This clone was seen more than once but under ten times. V usage is TRBV19 and J usage is TRBJ1-6, with D tentatively TRBD1 (6 bases). Germline assignment: CDR1 LNHDA and CDR2 SQIVND (reference sequence). The CDR3 is 15 residues long. Trimming took 8 bases from V and 0 from J, leaving 11 bases between them. CDR3: CASVKGGSYNSPLHF. CDR3 DNA sequence: TGTGCCAGTGTAAAAGGGGGCTCCTATAATTCACCCCTCCACTTT.

This sequence joins TRBV6-4 and TRBJ2-7, with D unresolved. Germline V gene lookup returns CDR1 MRHNA and CDR2 SNTAGT. This CDR3 has 12 amino acids. Trimming took off 6 bases at V and 4 bases at J, with 10 bases between the two ends. CDR3 DNA sequence: TGTGCCAGCAGCTACTCCCCTTACGAGCAGTACTTC. Protein sequence: CASSYSPYEQYF.

The chain is built from TRBV29-1 and TRBJ2-1; D is unclear. Looked up from germline, CDR1 is SQVTM and CDR2 is ANQGSEA. The ends were cut back, 4 bases at V and 0 bases at J, with 7 bases in the middle. This CDR3 contains 13 residues. CDR3 in DNA: TGCAGCGTTGGTCCTAACTCCTACAATGAGCAGTTCTTC. It specifies CSVGPNSYNEQFF.

This clone was picked up a small number of times. The chain carries TRBV18 and TRBJ2-7; 7 nucleotides align to TRBD1. The CDR3 sequence is 14 residues long. The V segment lost 6 bases and the J segment 0 bases; nucleotides outside the gene matches: 5. Germline V lookup: CDR1 KGHSH, CDR2 LQKENI. In DNA, the CDR3 is TGTGCCAGCTCGCTACAGGGGACCTCCTACGAGCAGTACTTC. Translation gives CASSLQGTSYEQYF.

This chain uses TRBV13 with TRBJ2-1, with TRBD1 matching 7 bases. V lost 1 base, J lost 5 bases, and 2 bases stayed unmatched. Per germline, CDR1 PRHDT and CDR2 FYEKMQ (reference sequence). The CDR3 length is 14 residues. The CDR3 spells CASSLVTGDNEQFF. The CDR3, as DNA: TGTGCCAGCAGCTTAGTTACAGGGGACAATGAGCAGTTCTTC.

The gene calls are TRBV6-5 and TRBJ1-2, with a weak D call TRBD1 (5 bases). V dropped 0 bases and J dropped 3 bases, with 8 bases sitting between them. Looked up from germline, CDR1 is MNHEY and CDR2 is SVGAGI. The CDR3 contains 14 residues. DNA of the CDR3: TGTGCCAGCAGTTACTCGTGGGGGGACTATGGCTACACCTTC. Protein product: CASSYSWGDYGYTF.

The chain links TRBV19 to TRBJ1-2; no reliable D call. Per germline, CDR1 LNHDA and CDR2 SQIVND (reference sequence). Trimming left V 6 bases short and J 5 bases short, with 10 bases between. The CDR3 length is 12 residues. The CDR3 region is CASSLQSYGYTF. For the CDR3, the DNA is TGTGCCAGTAGCCTGCAGTCTTATGGCTACACCTTC. Filled out from reference TRBV19 and TRBJ1-2, the complete variable domain reads DGGITQSPKYLFRKEGQNVTLSCEQNLNHDAMYWYRQDPGQGLRLIYYSQIVNDFQKGDIAEGYSVSREKKESFPLTVTSAQKNPTAFYLCASSLQSYGYTFGSGTRLTVV.

The J gene is TRBJ1-2, the V gene TRBV9; the D gene is possibly TRBD1 (5 bases). The CDR3 sequence is 17 residues long. Between the trimmed V and J ends, which lost 1 base and 0 bases, there was a span of 16 bases. From germline, CDR1 is SGDLS and CDR2 YYNGEE. CDR3 DNA sequence: TGTGCCAGCAGCGTAAAATTAGGGGTAGGGCCTAACTATGGCTACACCTTC. Protein sequence: CASSVKLGVGPNYGYTF.

The chain employs TRBV5-1 and TRBJ1-1, with 8 bases lining up with TRBD1. The ends lost 3 bases at V and 0 bases at J; junction bases unmatched: 1. The CDR3 is 14 residues long. CDR1 and CDR2 from the germline V gene are SGHRS and YFSETQ. CDR3 protein: CASSSDRVNTEAFF. CDR3 in DNA: TGCGCCAGCAGCTCGGACAGGGTGAACACTGAAGCTTTCTTT.

This rearrangement joins TRBV14 to TRBJ1-1, with D perhaps matching TRBD1 (6 bases). V was clipped by 0 bases and J by 5 bases, with 13 bases between them. The CDR3 length is 15 residues. Per the germline V gene, CDR1 is SGHDN and CDR2 is FVKESK. CDR3 loop: CASSQEWGPRTEAFF. The CDR3 DNA reads TGTGCCAGCAGCCAAGAATGGGGGCCGCGGACTGAAGCTTTCTTT.

This chain joins TRBV7-3 and TRBJ2-3; 9 bases match TRBD2. Germline V gene lookup returns CDR1 SGHTA and CDR2 FQGTGA. Losses at the gene ends were 5 bases for V and 0 bases for J; bases not matched to a gene: 12. The length of the CDR3 is 18 residues. The CDR3 spells CASSVTSGRSPSTDTQYF. Here the CDR3 DNA reads TGTGCCAGCAGCGTCACTAGCGGGCGTAGCCCTAGCACAGATACGCAGTATTTT.

The chain is built from TRBV2 and TRBJ1-5, with D perhaps matching TRBD1 (5 bases). Germline V CDR1 and CDR2: SNHLY, FYNNEI. V lost 2 bases and J 2 bases, leaving 10 bases between the germline ends. The CDR3 runs to 15 residues. CDR3 amino acids: CASSERRGGNQPQHF. The CDR3 coding sequence is TGTGCCAGCAGTGAAAGGCGGGGGGGCAATCAGCCCCAGCATTTT.

The chain recombines TRBV18 with TRBJ2-7; TRBD2 matches at 7 bases. The CDR3 contains 14 residues. Trimming cost V 0 bases and J 2 bases; bases outside gene matches: 1. Per the germline V gene, CDR1 is KGHSH and CDR2 is LQKENI. CDR3 in amino acids: CASSPPGGTYEQYF. CDR3 in DNA: TGTGCCAGCTCACCACCGGGGGGGACCTACGAGCAGTACTTC.

CDR3 amino acids: CASSPGSSMEQYF. The DNA for the CDR3 is TGTGCCAGCAGCCCCGGTTCTTCGATGGAGCAGTACTTC. The chain employs TRBV2 and TRBJ2-7; D is uncertain. The V gene's germline CDR1 is SNHLY and CDR2 FYNNEI. Trimming stripped 6 bases from V and 7 bases from J, with 16 bases between. CDR3 length equals 13 residues. The complete variable domain, with remaining parts taken from reference TRBV2 and TRBJ2-7, reads EPEVTQTPSHQVTQMGQEVILRCVPISNHLYFYWYRQILGQKVEFLVSFYNNEISEKSEIFDDQFSVERPDGSNFTLKIRSTKLEDSAMYFCASSPGSSMEQYFGPGTRLTVT.

The CDR3 loop is CASKLAGDEADTQYF. CDR3 bases: TGTGCCAGCAAACTAGCGGGGGACGAGGCAGATACGCAGTATTTT. V gene TRBV6-5 combines with J gene TRBJ2-3; 11 positions match TRBD2. This CDR3 spans 15 amino acids. J lost 4 bases, V lost 7 bases, and 7 bases had no gene match. The germline gives CDR1 MNHEY, CDR2 SVGAGI.

V usage is TRBV6-6 and J usage is TRBJ1-5, with D maybe TRBD1 (6 bases). Between the trimmed V and J ends, which lost 7 bases and 3 bases, there was a span of 19 bases. The CDR3 has 16 amino acids. CDR1 is MNHNY, CDR2 SVGAGI, per germline (reference sequence). CDR3 nucleotides: TGTGCCAGCACCTCCCCAGGGGTAATGGTCAATCAGCCCCAGCATTTT. Its translation is CASTSPGVMVNQPQHF.

The V gene is TRBV19, the J gene TRBJ2-1; D might be TRBD2 (6 bases). The CDR3 spans 15 residues. Germline V gene lookup returns CDR1 LNHDA and CDR2 SQIVND (reference sequence). Trimming cost V 0 bases and J 7 bases, with 13 bases left between them. CDR3: CASSIDGSGGNEQFF. In DNA, the CDR3 is TGTGCCAGTAGTATAGACGGGAGCGGTGGAAATGAGCAGTTCTTC. The whole variable domain, remainder taken from reference TRBV19 and TRBJ2-1, is DGGITQSPKYLFRKEGQNVTLSCEQNLNHDAMYWYRQDPGQGLRLIYYSQIVNDFQKGDIAEGYSVSREKKESFPLTVTSAQKNPTAFYLCASSIDGSGGNEQFFGPGTRLTVL.

The rearrangement joins TRBV30 to TRBJ2-4; TRBD1 agrees at 10 bases. This CDR3 contains 15 residues. With 0 bases clipped from V and 7 bases from J, the junction kept 6 bases outside the gene matches. Germline V gene lookup returns CDR1 GTSNPN and CDR2 SVGIG (reference sequence). CDR3 in DNA: TGTGCCTGGAGTGTACCTGGGACAGGGGTGAACATTCAGTACTTC. It encodes CAWSVPGTGVNIQYF.

V gene TRBV7-9 combines with J gene TRBJ1-2, with D uncertain. Germline V gives CDR1 SEHNR, CDR2 FQNEAQ (reference sequence). The V gene lost 1 base and the J gene lost 2 bases, with 8 bases spanning the gap. The CDR3 covers 14 residues. CDR3 in amino acids: CASSLGLENYGYTF. CDR3 sequence (DNA): TGTGCCAGCAGCTTAGGCTTAGAAAACTATGGCTACACCTTC.

The chain joins TRBV6-1 to TRBJ2-7, with TRBD1 matching over 7 bases. The CDR3 is made up of 15 amino acids. Germline CDR1 and CDR2: MNHNS and SASEGT. The V gene end was trimmed by 6 bases and the J gene end by 2 bases; junction bases not matched to a gene: 10. CDR3 nucleotides: TGTGCCAGCAGGAAATCCGGGACAGAAGCCTACGAGCAGTACTTC. Its translation is CASRKSGTEAYEQYF.

In this sample, this clone turned up once. A read error may produce the germline difference seen at one junction end. This chain links TRBV7-3 with TRBJ2-7; TRBD2 matches at 7 bases. Germline V lookup: CDR1 SGHTA, CDR2 FQGTGA. The CDR3 extends over 13 amino acids. As DNA, the CDR3 is TGTGCCAGCAGCCCTAGCGGACTGGGGGAGCGGTACTTC. Translating it yields CASSPSGLGERYF.

This clone has just a few counts. The chain joins TRBV12-5 to TRBJ1-1; D might be TRBD1 (6 bases). V was shortened by 1 base and J by 3 bases, with 12 bases between the two germline ends. Germline CDR1 is LGHNT and CDR2 is FRNRAP. The CDR3 is 15 residues long. CDR3: CASGLGIRQDTEAFF. Written as DNA, the CDR3 is TGTGCTAGTGGTTTGGGAATTCGACAGGACACTGAAGCTTTCTTT.

The chain recombines TRBV5-1 with TRBJ2-1, with a possible D match to TRBD2 (6 bases). The CDR3 consists of 14 residues. The germline CDR1 and CDR2 sequences are SGHRS and YFSETQ. The V gene lost 5 bases and the J gene lost 5 bases, with 14 bases spanning the gap. Written as DNA, the CDR3 is TGCGCCAGCAGTTCTCGGGACTCAAACAATGAGCAGTTCTTC. Its translation is CASSSRDSNNEQFF. The whole variable domain, filled in from reference TRBV5-1 and TRBJ2-1, reads KAGVTQTPRYLIKTRGQQVTLSCSPISGHRSVSWYQQTPGQGLQFLFEYFSETQRNKGNFPGRFSGRQFSNSRSEMNVSTLELGDSALYLCASSSRDSNNEQFFGPGTRLTVL.

The V gene is TRBV5-4, the J gene TRBJ2-3; 9 bases are a match to TRBD2. The CDR3 runs 15 residues. The germline V gene has CDR1 SGHNT and CDR2 YYREEE (reference sequence). The J segment lost 1 base and the V segment lost 1 base, leaving 1 base of the junction unmatched. CDR3 nucleotides: TGTGCCAGCAGCTTGAAGCGGGGGGGCACAGATACGCAGTATTTT. Encoded protein: CASSLKRGGTDTQYF.

The chain has TRBV7-9 and TRBJ1-2; no definite D call. This CDR3 comprises 13 residues. Trimming stripped 5 bases from V and 7 bases from J, with 14 bases between. CDR1 is SEHNR, CDR2 FQNEAQ, per germline (reference sequence). CDR3 in amino acids: CASSPVQASGYTF. DNA for the CDR3: TGTGCCAGCAGCCCGGTACAAGCTAGTGGCTACACCTTC.

This clone occurred once. The J gene is TRBJ2-5, the V gene TRBV15; 8 bases align to TRBD1. Trimming removed 1 base from V and 3 bases from J; junction bases left unmatched: 7. Per the germline V gene, CDR1 is LNHNV and CDR2 is YYDKDF (reference sequence). This CDR3 region has 16 residues. CDR3 residues: CATSRGALTGEETQYF. In DNA form, the CDR3 reads TGTGCCACCAGCAGAGGGGCCCTGACAGGGGAAGAGACCCAGTACTTC.

J is TRBJ2-1 and V is TRBV15; 8 bases align to TRBD2. The CDR3 is 15 residues long. Germline trimming cut 0 bases from V and 7 bases from J; bases unmatched to any gene: 5. Germline CDR1 is LNHNV and CDR2 is YYDKDF (reference sequence). The CDR3 nucleotides read TGTGCCACCAGCAGAGAGGTGCTAGCGGGTAATGAGCAGTTCTTC. As protein: CATSREVLAGNEQFF. Full variable domain (outside the CDR3, taken from reference TRBV15 and TRBJ2-1): DAMVIQNPRYQVTQFGKPVTLSCSQTLNHNVMYWYQQKSSQAPKLLFHYYDKDFNNEADTPDNFQSRRPNTSFCFLDIRSPGLGDTAMYLCATSREVLAGNEQFFGPGTRLTVL.